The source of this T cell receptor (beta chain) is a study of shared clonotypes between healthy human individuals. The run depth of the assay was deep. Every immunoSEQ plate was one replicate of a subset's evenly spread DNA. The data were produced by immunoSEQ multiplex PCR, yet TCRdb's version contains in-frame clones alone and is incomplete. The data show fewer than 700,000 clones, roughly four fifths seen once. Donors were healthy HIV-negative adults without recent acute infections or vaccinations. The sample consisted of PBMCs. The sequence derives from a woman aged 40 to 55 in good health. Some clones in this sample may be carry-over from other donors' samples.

The CDR3 spells CASSEPDPSYEQYF. CDR3 DNA: TGTGCCAGCAGTGAGCCGGATCCCTCCTACGAGCAGTACTTC. J is TRBJ2-7 and V is TRBV2; no clear D. The V end was cut by 3 bases, the J end by 0 bases, with 9 bases between. The CDR3 covers 14 residues. Germline CDR1 reads SNHLY; CDR2 reads FYNNEI.